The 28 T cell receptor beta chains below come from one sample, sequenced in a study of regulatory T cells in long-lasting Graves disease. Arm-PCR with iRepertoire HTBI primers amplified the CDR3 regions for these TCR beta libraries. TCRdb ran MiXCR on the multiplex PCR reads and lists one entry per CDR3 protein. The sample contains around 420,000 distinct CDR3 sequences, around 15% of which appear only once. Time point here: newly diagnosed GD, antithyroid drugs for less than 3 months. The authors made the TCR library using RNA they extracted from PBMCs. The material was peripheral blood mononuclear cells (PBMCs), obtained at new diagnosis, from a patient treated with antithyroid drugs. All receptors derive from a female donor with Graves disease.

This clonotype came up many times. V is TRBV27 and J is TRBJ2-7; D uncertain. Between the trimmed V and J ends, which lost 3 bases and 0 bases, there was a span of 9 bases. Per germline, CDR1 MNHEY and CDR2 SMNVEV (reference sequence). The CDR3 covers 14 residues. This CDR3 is CASSFGRNSYEQYF. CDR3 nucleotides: TGTGCCAGCAGTTTCGGCAGGAACTCCTACGAGCAGTACTTC.

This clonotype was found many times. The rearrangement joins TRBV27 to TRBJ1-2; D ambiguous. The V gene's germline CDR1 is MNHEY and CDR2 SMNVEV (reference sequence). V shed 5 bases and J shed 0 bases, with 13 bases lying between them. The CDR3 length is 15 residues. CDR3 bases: TGTGCCAGCAGTCTAAAGTCAACCACTAACTATGGCTACACCTTC. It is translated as CASSLKSTTNYGYTF.

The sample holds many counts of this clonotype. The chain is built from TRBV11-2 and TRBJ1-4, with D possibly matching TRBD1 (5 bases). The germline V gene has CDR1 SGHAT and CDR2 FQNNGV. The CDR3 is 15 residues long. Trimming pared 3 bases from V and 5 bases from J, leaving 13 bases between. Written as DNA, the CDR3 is TGTGCCAGCAGCTTTAGGAGGGGCCTCAATGAAAAACTGTTTTTT. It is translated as CASSFRRGLNEKLFF.

CDR3: CASSYSSGYTF. The CDR3, as DNA: TGTGCCAGCAGTTATAGCAGTGGCTACACCTTC. The V call is TRBV6-9, the J call TRBJ1-2; no definite D call. CDR1 MNHGY and CDR2 SVAAGI come from the germline V gene. This CDR3 is 11 amino acids long. V lost 2 bases, J lost 7 bases, and 5 bases lay in between.

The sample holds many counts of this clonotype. The chain's CDR3 is CSADYRRPGEQYF. CDR3 nucleotide sequence: TGCAGTGCTGATTACAGGAGACCGGGCGAGCAGTACTTC. J is TRBJ2-7 and V is TRBV20-1, with a tentative D call TRBD1 (5 bases). In germline, CDR1 is DFQATT, CDR2 SNEGSKA (reference sequence). V shed 5 bases and J shed 6 bases, with 17 bases lying between them. The CDR3 contains 13 residues.

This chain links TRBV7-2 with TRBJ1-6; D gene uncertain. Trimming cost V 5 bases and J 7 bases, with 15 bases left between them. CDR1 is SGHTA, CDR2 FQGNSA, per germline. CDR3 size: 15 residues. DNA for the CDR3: TGTGCCAGCAGCGCTTCTCTGGGTGGCAATTCACCCCTCCACTTT. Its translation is CASSASLGGNSPLHF.

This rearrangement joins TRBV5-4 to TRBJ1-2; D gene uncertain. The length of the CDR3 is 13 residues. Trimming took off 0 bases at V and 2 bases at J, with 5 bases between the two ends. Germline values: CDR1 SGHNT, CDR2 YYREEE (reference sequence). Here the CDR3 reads CASSLVENYGYTF. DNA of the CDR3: TGTGCCAGCAGCTTGGTCGAAAACTATGGCTACACCTTC.

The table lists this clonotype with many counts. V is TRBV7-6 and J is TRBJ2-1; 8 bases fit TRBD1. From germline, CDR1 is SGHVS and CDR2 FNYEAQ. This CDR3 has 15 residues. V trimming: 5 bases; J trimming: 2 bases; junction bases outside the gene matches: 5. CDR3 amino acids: CASSLTGDPYNEQFF. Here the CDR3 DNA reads TGTGCCAGCAGCCTGACAGGGGACCCCTACAATGAGCAGTTCTTC.

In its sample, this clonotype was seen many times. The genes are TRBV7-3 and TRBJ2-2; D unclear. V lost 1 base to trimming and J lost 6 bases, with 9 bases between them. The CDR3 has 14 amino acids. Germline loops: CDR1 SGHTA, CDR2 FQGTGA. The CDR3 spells CASSLNQGSGELFF. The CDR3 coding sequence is TGTGCCAGCAGCTTAAACCAAGGGTCCGGGGAGCTGTTTTTT.

The CDR3 DNA sequence: TGTGCCAGCAGGCTCGCCCGGACAGGGTCCGAGCAGTACTTC. This encodes CASRLARTGSEQYF. This chain connects TRBV2 to TRBJ2-7; 8 nucleotides align to TRBD1. Germline V gene data show CDR1 as SNHLY and CDR2 as FYNNEI. With V trimmed by 6 bases and J by 6 bases, 10 bases remained unmatched. The CDR3 is 14 amino acids.

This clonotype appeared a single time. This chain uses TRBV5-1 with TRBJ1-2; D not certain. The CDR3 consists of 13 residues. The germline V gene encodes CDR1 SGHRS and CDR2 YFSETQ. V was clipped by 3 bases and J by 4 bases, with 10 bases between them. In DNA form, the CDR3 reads TGCGCCAGCAGCTCCCCTCCCGGCTATGGCTACACCTTC. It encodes CASSSPPGYGYTF. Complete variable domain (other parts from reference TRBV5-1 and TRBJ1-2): KAGVTQTPRYLIKTRGQQVTLSCSPISGHRSVSWYQQTPGQGLQFLFEYFSETQRNKGNFPGRFSGRQFSNSRSEMNVSTLELGDSALYLCASSSPPGYGYTFGSGTRLTVV.

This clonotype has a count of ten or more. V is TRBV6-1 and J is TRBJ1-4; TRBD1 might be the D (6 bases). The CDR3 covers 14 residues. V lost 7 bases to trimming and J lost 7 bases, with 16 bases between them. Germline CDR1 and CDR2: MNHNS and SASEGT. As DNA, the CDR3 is TGTGCCAGCACCCAAGCCAGGGGTAGTGAAAAACTGTTTTTT. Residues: CASTQARGSEKLFF.

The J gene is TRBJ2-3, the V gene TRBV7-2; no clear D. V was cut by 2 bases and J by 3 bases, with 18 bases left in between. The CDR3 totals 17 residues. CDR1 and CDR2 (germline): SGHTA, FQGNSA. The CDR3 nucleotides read TGTGCCAGCAGCTTAAGTGACGGTAGCCGGATGACAGATACGCAGTATTTT. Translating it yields CASSLSDGSRMTDTQYF.

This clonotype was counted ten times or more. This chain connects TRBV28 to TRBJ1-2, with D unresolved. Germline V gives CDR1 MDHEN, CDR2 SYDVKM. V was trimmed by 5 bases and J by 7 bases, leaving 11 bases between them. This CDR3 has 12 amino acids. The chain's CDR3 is CASSTQESGYTF. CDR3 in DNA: TGTGCCAGCAGTACCCAGGAATCTGGCTACACCTTC.

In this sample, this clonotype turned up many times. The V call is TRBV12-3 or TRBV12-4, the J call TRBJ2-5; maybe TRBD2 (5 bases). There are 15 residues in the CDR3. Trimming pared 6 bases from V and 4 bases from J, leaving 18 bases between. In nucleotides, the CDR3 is TGTGCCAGCAGCCCGATGGTGCAGCGGATAGAGACCCAGTACTTC. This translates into CASSPMVQRIETQYF.

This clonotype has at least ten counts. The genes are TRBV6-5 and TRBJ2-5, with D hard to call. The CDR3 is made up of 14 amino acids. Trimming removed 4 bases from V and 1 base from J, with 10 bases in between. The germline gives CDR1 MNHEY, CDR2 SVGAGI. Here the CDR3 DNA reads TGTGCCAGCAGTTCCTCGTGGGGCCAAGAGACCCAGTACTTC. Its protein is CASSSSWGQETQYF.

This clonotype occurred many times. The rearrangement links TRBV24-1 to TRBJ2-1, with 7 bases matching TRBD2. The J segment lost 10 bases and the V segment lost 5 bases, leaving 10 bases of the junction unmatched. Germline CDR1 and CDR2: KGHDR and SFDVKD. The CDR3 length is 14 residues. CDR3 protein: CATSGLAGPPEQFF. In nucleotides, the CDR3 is TGTGCCACCAGTGGGTTAGCGGGTCCCCCCGAGCAGTTCTTC.

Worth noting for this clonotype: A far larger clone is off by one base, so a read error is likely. The CDR3 loop is CASSHPSGVFSYNEQYF. The CDR3 DNA reads TGTGCCAGCAGTCATCCTAGCGGGGTCTTCTCCTACAATGAGCAGTACTTC. The chain uses TRBV27 and TRBJ2-5, with 9 bases fitting TRBD2. CDR1 MNHEY and CDR2 SMNVEV come from the germline V gene (reference sequence). The J segment lost 11 bases and the V segment lost 5 bases, leaving 21 bases of the junction unmatched. The length of the CDR3 is 17 residues.

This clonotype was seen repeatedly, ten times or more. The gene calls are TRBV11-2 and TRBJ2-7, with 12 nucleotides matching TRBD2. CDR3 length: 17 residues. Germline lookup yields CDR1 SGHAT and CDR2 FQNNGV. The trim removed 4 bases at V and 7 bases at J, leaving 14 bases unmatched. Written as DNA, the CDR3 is TGTGCCAGCAGCTCCCTAGCGGGAGGGCTACGTTCCACAGAGCAGTACTTC. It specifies CASSSLAGGLRSTEQYF.

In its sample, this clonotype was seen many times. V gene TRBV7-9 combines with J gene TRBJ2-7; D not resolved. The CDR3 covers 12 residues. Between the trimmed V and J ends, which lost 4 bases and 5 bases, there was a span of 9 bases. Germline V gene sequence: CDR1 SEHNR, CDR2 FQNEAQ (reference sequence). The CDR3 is CASSSTWDEQYF. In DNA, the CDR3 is TGTGCCAGCAGCTCGACCTGGGACGAGCAGTACTTC. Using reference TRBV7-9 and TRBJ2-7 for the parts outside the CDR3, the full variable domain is DTGVSQNPRHKITKRGQNVTFRCDPISEHNRLYWYRQTLGQGPEFLTYFQNEAQLEKSRLLSDRFSAERPKGSFSTLEIQRTEQGDSAMYLCASSSTWDEQYFGPGTRLTVT.

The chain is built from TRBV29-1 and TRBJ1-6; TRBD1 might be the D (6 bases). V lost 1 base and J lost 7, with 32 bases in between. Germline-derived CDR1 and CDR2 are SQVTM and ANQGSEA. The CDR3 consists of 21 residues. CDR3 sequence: CSVEGQVGGIRDSWTNSPLHF. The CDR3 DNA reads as TGCAGCGTTGAAGGACAGGTAGGAGGCATTAGAGACAGCTGGACCAATTCACCCCTCCACTTT.

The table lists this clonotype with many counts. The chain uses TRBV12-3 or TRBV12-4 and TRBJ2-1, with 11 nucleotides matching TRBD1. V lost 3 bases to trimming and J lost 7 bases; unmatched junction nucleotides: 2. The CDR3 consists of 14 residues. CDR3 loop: CASSFWDRGNEQFF. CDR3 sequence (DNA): TGTGCCAGCAGTTTCTGGGACAGGGGGAATGAGCAGTTCTTC.

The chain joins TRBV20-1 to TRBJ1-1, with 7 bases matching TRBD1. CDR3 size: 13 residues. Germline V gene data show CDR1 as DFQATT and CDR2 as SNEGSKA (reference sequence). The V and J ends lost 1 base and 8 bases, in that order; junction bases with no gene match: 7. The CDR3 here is CSARAPATGEAFF. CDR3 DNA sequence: TGCAGTGCTAGAGCACCCGCGACAGGGGAAGCTTTCTTT.

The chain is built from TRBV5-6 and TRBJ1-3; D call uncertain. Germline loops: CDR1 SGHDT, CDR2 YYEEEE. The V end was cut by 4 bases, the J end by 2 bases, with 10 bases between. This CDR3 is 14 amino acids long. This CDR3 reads CASSKRLTGNTIYF. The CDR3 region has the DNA TGTGCCAGCAGCAAGAGGTTAACTGGAAACACCATATATTTT. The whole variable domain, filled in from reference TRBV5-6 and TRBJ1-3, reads DAGVTQSPTHLIKTRGQQVTLRCSPKSGHDTVSWYQQALGQGPQFIFQYYEEEERQRGNFPDRFSGHQFPNYSSELNVNALLLGDSALYLCASSKRLTGNTIYFGEGSWLTVV.

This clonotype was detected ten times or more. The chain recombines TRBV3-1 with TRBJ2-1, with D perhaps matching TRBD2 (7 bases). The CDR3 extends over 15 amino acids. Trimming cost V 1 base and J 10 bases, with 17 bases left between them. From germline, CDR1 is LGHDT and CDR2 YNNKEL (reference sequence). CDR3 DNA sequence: TGTGCCAGCAGCCAAGGCGGGGGCGACGGGGGCGAGCAGTTCTTC. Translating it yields CASSQGGGDGGEQFF.

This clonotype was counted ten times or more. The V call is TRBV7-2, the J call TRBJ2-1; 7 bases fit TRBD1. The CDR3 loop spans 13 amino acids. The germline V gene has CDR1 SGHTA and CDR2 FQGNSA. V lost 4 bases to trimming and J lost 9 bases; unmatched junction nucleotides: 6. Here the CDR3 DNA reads TGTGCCAGCAGCTCGGCAAACAGGGGTGAGCAGTTCTTC. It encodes CASSSANRGEQFF.

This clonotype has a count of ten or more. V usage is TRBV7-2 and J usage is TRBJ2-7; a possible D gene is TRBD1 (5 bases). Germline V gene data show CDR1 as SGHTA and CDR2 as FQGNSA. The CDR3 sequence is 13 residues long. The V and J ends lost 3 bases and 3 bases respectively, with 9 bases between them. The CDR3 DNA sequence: TGTGCCAGCAGCTTCCAGGGTAACTACGAGCAGTACTTC. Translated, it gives CASSFQGNYEQYF.

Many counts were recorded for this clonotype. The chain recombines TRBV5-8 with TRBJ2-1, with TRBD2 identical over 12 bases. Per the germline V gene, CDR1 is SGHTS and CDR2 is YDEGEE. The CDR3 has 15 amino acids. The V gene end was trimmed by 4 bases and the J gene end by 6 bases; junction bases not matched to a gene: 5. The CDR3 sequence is CASSVTSGRGNEQFF. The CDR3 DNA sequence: TGTGCCAGCAGCGTGACTAGCGGGAGAGGCAATGAGCAGTTCTTC.